This record looks at one T cell receptor beta chain sequence and its context. Its target is unknown. Germline V lookup: CDR1 SGHAT, CDR2 FQNNGV. V was pared by 3 bases and J by 4 bases, with 5 bases between. The CDR3 loop spans 12 amino acids. Vbeta (60) and Jbeta (13) primers were used in the PCR. Repertoires were generated with immunoSEQ multiplex PCR, while TCRdb's copy carries only in-frame clones and drops some. The sample shows approximately 70,000 clones, 70% of them seen only once. This record belongs to a study of cytomegalovirus exposure and HLA in healthy donors. Study-level findings and limits: As a later analysis showed, several of the most significant clusters appeared to be linked to common viral pathogens. A later analysis linked a missense variant in DCLRE1C to the trimming of TCR beta V and J genes.

The sequence was obtained from a woman aged 45-60 years in good health and CMV-seropositive. J is TRBJ2-3 and V is TRBV11-2, with D possibly matching TRBD2 (5 bases). The sample taken for sequencing was PBMCs. CDR3 DNA sequence: TGTGCCAGCAGCTTCGGGGCAGATACGCAGTATTTT. Translating gives CASSFGADTQYF.